One T cell receptor beta chain is described in this entry. The table came from immunoSEQ multiplex PCR; TCRdb's copy has only in-frame clones and leaves some out. This repertoire shows 140,000 or so clones, 80% to 90% found once; its top ten account for 1.5% to 2%. This sample was included in a study of T cell responses to AZD1222 COVID-19 vaccine. The CDR3 totals 14 residues. Germline CDR1 and CDR2: SGHRS and YFSETQ. Trimming took off 0 bases at V and 5 bases at J, with 12 bases between the two ends. The sequenced sample was peripheral blood, obtained on day 0 of AZD1222 vaccination. The receptor was isolated from an adult in good health. The V and J genes are TRBV5-1 and TRBJ2-7; weak D call: TRBD2 (5 bases). In DNA, the CDR3 is TGCGCCAGCAGCTTGGACCCGGGGTACAACGAGCAGTACTTC. It encodes CASSLDPGYNEQYF.